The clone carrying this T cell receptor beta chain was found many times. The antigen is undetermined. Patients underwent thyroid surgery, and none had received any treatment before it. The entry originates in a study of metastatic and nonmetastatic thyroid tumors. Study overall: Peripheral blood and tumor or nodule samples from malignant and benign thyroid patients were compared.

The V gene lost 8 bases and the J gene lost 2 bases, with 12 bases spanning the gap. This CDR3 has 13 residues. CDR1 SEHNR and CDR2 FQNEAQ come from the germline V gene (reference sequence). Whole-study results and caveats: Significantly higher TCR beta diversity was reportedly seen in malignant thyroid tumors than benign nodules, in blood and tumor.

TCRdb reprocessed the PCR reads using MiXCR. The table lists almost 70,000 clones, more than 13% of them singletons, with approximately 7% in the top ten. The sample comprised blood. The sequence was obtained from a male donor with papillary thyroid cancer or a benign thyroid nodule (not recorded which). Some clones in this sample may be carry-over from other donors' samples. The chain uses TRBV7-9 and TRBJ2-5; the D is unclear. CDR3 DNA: TGTGCCAGCGGATGGCAAGAGCAAGAGACCCAGTACTTC. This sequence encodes CASGWQEQETQYF.